One sample yielded the 5 T cell receptor beta chains listed below, sequenced in a study of T cells in Graves' hyperthyroidism and ophthalmopathy. TCR beta CDR3 region amplification was performed from RNA transcripts. The HTBI set primed first-round TCR CDR3 RT-PCR. TCRdb itself ran the multiplex PCR reads through MiXCR, one entry per CDR3 protein. This sample has around 370,000 distinct CDR3 sequences, with roughly 20% found just once. Sequencing was carried out using blood. The receptor source for this set is a man aged 18 to 30 with Graves' ophthalmopathy.

Note on this clonotype: This sequence may be a read error, since a much larger clone differs from it by one base. The genes are TRBV7-9 and TRBJ1-5; D not resolved. Trimming removed 10 bases at V and 4 bases at J, with 17 bases between. This CDR3 has 14 amino acids. The V gene's germline CDR1 is SEHNR and CDR2 FQNEAQ (reference sequence). In DNA form, the CDR3 reads TGTGCCAACAGACCCCTCGGTGGGAATCAGCCCCAGCATTTT. It translates to CANRPLGGNQPQHF.

This clonotype was detected many times. The chain carries TRBV3-1 and TRBJ1-5; D is unresolved. CDR3 length equals 15 residues. Trimming left V 1 base short and J 4 bases short, with 11 bases between. CDR1 LGHDT and CDR2 YNNKEL come from the germline V gene (reference sequence). The CDR3 sequence is CASSQVHGPNQPQHF. Here the CDR3 DNA reads TGTGCCAGCAGCCAAGTACACGGGCCGAATCAGCCCCAGCATTTT. The full variable domain, its missing parts supplied by reference TRBV3-1 and TRBJ1-5, is DTAVSQTPKYLVTQMGNDKSIKCEQNLGHDTMYWYKQDSKKFLKIMFSYNNKELIINETVPNRFSPKSPDKAHLNLHINSLELGDSAVYFCASSQVHGPNQPQHFGDGTRLSIL.

The sample holds a few counts of this clonotype. This sequence joins TRBV2 and TRBJ2-2; weak D call: TRBD1 (5 bases). The V end was cut by 4 bases, the J end by 2 bases, with 8 bases between. This CDR3 contains 14 residues. Germline lookup yields CDR1 SNHLY and CDR2 FYNNEI. CDR3 bases: TGTGCCAGCAGTGCTCAGGGAAACACCGGGGAGCTGTTTTTT. This codes for CASSAQGNTGELFF.

This rearrangement joins TRBV6-1 to TRBJ2-2; tentatively, D is TRBD2 (6 bases). The CDR3 contains 18 residues. Germline CDR1 is MNHNS and CDR2 is SASEGT. With 5 bases removed from V and 7 bases from J, the gap between germline ends came to 26 bases. CDR3 DNA: TGTGCCAGCAGTTTCATCCAACTTTCATCCGCGGGGAGCGGGGAGCTGTTTTTT. Encoded protein: CASSFIQLSSAGSGELFF.

This clonotype was observed a handful of times. The CDR3 loop is CASSPNGAGSDTQYF. CDR3 in DNA: TGTGCCAGCTCACCAAACGGGGCAGGGAGTGATACGCAGTATTTT. The rearrangement joins TRBV18 to TRBJ2-3; perhaps D is TRBD1 or TRBD2 (5 bases each). Germline CDR1 reads KGHSH; CDR2 reads LQKENI. The CDR3 is 15 amino acids. Trimming removed 2 bases from V and 6 bases from J, with 15 bases in between.